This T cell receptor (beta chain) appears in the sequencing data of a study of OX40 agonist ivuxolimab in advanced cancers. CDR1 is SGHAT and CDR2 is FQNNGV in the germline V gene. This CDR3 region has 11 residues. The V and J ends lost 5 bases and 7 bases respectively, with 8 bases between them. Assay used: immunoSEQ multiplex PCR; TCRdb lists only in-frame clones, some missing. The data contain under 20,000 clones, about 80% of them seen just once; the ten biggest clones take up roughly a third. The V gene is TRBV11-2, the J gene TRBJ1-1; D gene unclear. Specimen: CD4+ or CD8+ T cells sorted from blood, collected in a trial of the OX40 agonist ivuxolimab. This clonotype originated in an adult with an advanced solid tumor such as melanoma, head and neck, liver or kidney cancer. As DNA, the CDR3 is TGTGCCAGCAGCCAGTATGGTGAAGCTTTCTTT. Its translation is CASSQYGEAFF.